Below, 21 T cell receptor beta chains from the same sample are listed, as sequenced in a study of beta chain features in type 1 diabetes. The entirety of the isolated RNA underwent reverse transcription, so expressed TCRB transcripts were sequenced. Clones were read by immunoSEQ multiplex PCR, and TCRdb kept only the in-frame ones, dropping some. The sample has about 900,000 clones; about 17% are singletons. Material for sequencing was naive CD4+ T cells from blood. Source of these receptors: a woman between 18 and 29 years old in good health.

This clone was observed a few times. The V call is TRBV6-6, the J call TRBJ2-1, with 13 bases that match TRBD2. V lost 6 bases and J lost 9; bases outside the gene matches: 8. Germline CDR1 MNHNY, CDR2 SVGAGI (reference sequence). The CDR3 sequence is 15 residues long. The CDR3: CASRPGLAGASEQFF. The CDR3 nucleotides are TGTGCCAGCAGGCCCGGACTAGCGGGAGCCAGTGAGCAGTTCTTC.

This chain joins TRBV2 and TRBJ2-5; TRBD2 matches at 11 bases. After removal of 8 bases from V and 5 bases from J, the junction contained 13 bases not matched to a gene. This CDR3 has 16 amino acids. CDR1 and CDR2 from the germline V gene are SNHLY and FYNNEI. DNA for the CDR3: TGTGCCAGCCGACTAGCGGGATTAACGGTCGGGGAGACCCAGTACTTC. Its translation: CASRLAGLTVGETQYF.

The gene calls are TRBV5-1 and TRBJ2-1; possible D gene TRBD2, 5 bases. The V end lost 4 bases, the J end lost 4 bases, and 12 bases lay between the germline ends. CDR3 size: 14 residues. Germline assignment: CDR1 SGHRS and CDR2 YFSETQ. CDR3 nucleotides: TGCGCCAGCAGCCCTTCTTCGGGATACAATGAGCAGTTCTTC. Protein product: CASSPSSGYNEQFF.

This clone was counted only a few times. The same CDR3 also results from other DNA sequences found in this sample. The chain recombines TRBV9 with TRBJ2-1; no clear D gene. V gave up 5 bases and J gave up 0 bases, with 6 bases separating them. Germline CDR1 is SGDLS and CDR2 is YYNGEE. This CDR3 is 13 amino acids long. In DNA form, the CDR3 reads TGTGCCAGCAGTCTTAGCTCCTACAATGAGCAGTTCTTC. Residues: CASSLSSYNEQFF.

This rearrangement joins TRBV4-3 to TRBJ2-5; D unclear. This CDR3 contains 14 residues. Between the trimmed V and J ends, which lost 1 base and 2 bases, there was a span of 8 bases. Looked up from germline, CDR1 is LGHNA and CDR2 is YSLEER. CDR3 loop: CASSQGNRQETQYF. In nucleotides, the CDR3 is TGCGCCAGCAGCCAAGGGAATAGGCAAGAGACCCAGTACTTC.

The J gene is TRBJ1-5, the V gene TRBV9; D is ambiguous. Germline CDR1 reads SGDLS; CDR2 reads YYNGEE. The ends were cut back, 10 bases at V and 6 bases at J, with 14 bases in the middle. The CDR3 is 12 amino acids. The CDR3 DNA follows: TGTGCCGGCCAACGTTCCGGTCAGCCCCAGCATTTT. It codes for CAGQRSGQPQHF.

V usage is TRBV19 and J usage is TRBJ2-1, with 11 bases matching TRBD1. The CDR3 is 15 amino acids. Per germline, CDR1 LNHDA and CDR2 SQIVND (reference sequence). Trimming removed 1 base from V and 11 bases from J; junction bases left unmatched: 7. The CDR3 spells CASSIVGQGAWKQFF. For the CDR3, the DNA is TGTGCCAGTAGTATAGTTGGACAGGGGGCTTGGAAGCAGTTCTTC. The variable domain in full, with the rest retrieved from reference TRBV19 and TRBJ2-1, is DGGITQSPKYLFRKEGQNVTLSCEQNLNHDAMYWYRQDPGQGLRLIYYSQIVNDFQKGDIAEGYSVSREKKESFPLTVTSAQKNPTAFYLCASSIVGQGAWKQFFGPGTRLTVL.

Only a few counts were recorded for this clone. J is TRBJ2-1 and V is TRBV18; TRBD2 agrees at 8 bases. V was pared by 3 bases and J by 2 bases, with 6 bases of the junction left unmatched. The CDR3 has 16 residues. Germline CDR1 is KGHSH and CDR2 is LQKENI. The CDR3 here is CASSPTRAGAYNEQFF. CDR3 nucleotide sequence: TGTGCCAGCTCACCCACGAGAGCGGGAGCCTACAATGAGCAGTTCTTC.

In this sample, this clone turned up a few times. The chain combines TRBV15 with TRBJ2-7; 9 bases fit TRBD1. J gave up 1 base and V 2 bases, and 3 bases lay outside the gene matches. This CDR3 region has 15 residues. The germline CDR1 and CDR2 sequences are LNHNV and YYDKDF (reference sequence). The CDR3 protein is CATSRYRGLSYEQYF. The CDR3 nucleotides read TGTGCCACCAGCAGATACAGGGGGCTTTCCTACGAGCAGTACTTC. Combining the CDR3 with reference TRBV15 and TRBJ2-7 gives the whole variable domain DAMVIQNPRYQVTQFGKPVTLSCSQTLNHNVMYWYQQKSSQAPKLLFHYYDKDFNNEADTPDNFQSRRPNTSFCFLDIRSPGLGDTAMYLCATSRYRGLSYEQYFGPGTRLTVT.

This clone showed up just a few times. The CDR3 reads CSVRGPMNTEAFF. The CDR3 bases are TGCAGCGTCAGGGGACCCATGAACACTGAAGCTTTCTTT. The rearrangement joins TRBV29-1 to TRBJ1-1; D perhaps matches TRBD1 (6 bases). This CDR3 contains 13 residues. The V end was cut by 6 bases, the J end by 0 bases, with 11 bases between. CDR1 is SQVTM, CDR2 ANQGSEA, per germline.

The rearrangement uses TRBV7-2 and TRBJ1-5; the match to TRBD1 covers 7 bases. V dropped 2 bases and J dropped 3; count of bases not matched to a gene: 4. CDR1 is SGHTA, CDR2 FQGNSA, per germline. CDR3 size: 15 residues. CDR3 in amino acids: CASSLQTGPNQPQHF. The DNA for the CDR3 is TGTGCCAGCAGCTTACAGACAGGGCCCAATCAGCCCCAGCATTTT.

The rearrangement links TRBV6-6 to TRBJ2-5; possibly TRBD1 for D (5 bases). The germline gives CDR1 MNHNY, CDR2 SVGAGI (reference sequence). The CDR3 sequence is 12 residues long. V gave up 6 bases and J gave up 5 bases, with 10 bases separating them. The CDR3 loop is CASSRPGETQYF. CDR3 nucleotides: TGTGCCAGCAGCCGACCAGGGGAGACCCAGTACTTC.

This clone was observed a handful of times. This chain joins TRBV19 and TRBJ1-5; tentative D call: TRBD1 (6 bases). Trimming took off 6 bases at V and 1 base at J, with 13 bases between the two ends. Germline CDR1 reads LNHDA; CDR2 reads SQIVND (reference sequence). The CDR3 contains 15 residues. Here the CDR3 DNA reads TGTGCCAGTAGGACAGGTTGGGCCAGCAATCAGCCCCAGCATTTT. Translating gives CASRTGWASNQPQHF.

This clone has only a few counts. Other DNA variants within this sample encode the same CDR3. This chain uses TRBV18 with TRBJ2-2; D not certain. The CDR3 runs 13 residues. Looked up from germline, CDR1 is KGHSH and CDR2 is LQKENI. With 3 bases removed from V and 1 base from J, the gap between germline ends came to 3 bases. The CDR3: CASSPQNTGELFF. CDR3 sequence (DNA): TGTGCCAGCTCACCGCAGAACACCGGGGAGCTGTTTTTT. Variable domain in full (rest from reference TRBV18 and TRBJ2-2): NAGVMQNPRHLVRRRGQEARLRCSPMKGHSHVYWYRQLPEEGLKFMVYLQKENIIDESGMPKERFSAEFPKEGPSILRIQQVVRGDSAAYFCASSPQNTGELFFGEGSRLTVL.

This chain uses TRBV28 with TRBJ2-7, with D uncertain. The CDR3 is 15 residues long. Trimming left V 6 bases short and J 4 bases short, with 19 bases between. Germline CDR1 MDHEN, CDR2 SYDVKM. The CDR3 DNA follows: TGTGCCAGCAGCAGGACGGGCCTGGGTGTATACGAGCAGTACTTC. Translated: CASSRTGLGVYEQYF. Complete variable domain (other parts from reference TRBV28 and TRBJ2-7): DVKVTQSSRYLVKRTGEKVFLECVQDMDHENMFWYRQDPGLGLRLIYFSYDVKMKEKGDIPEGYSVSREKKERFSLILESASTNQTSMYLCASSRTGLGVYEQYFGPGTRLTVT.

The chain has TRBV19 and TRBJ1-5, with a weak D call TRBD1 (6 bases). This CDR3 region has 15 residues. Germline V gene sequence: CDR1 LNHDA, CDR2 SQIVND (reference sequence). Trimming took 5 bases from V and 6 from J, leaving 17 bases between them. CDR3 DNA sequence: TGTGCCAGTAGTTTTGTTGGGGGCGGAGGTCAGCCCCAGCATTTT. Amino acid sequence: CASSFVGGGGQPQHF.

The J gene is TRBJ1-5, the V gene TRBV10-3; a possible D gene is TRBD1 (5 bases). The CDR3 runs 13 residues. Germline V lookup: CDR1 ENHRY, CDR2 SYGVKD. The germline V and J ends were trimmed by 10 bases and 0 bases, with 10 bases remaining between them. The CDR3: CATWDGSNQPQHF. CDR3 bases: TGTGCCACCTGGGACGGTAGCAATCAGCCCCAGCATTTT.

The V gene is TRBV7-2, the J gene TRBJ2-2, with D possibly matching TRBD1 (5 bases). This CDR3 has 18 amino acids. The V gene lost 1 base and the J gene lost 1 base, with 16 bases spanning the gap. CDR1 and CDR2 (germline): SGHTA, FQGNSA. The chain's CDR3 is CASSLGPAGFLNTGELFF. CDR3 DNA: TGTGCCAGCAGCTTAGGCCCCGCAGGGTTTTTGAACACCGGGGAGCTGTTTTTT.

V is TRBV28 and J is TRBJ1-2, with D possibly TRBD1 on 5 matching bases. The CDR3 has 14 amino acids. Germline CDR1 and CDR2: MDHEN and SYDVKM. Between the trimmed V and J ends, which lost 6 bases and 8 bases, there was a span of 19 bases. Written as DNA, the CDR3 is TGTGCCAGCAGCCAAGTGGGGCGTCTTGGGGGCTACACCTTC. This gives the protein CASSQVGRLGGYTF.

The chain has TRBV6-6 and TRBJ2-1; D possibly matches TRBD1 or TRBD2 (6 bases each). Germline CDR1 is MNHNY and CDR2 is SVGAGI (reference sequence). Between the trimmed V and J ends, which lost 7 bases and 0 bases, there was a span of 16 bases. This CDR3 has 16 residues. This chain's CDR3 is CASISKKGGSYNEQFF. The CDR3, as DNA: TGTGCCAGCATCTCTAAAAAGGGGGGCTCCTACAATGAGCAGTTCTTC.

CDR3 sequence: CASSFGRTGELFF. In DNA, the CDR3 is TGTGCCAGCAGCTTCGGACGGACCGGGGAGCTGTTTTTT. The chain joins TRBV5-6 to TRBJ2-2; no reliable D call. Germline CDR1 and CDR2: SGHDT and YYEEEE. The CDR3 spans 13 residues. V lost 2 bases, J lost 5 bases, and 7 bases lay in between. The full variable domain, in which reference TRBV5-6 and TRBJ2-2 provide the parts outside the CDR3, is DAGVTQSPTHLIKTRGQQVTLRCSPKSGHDTVSWYQQALGQGPQFIFQYYEEEERQRGNFPDRFSGHQFPNYSSELNVNALLLGDSALYLCASSFGRTGELFFGEGSRLTVL.